A selection of T cell receptor beta chains follows, all from one sample in a study of blood T cell repertoires in COVID-19. Using immunoSEQ multiplex PCR, the repertoire was profiled, and TCRdb retains in-frame clones only, with some absent. The data contain 88,000 or so clones, around 86% of them singletons. The source material was peripheral blood. The receptor set was obtained from a man between 60 and 70 years old with acute or convalescent COVID-19. The CDR3 runs from the conserved cysteine through the conserved F or W. The order of the fields is J gene, V gene, clone size, D gene, CDR3 DNA, CDR3 protein. The D gene is left open where the match is weak. Clone size appears in some rows only: once, few, many, or a class for an expanded clone.

>TRBJ2-5|TRBV2|-|TRBD1
TGTGCCAGCAAAGGGGGCAGGGCGGGAGAGACCCAGTACTTC
CASKGGRAGETQYF
>TRBJ1-1|TRBV19|-|-
TGTGCCAGTAGTATAGGGGGGCACACTGAAGCTTTCTTT
CASSIGGHTEAFF
>TRBJ2-1|TRBV10-3|-|TRBD2
TGTGCCAATCGAGCGGGGGGGCGGTTAGATGAGCAGTTCTTC
CANRAGGRLDEQFF
>TRBJ1-3|TRBV10-3|-|TRBD1
TGTGCCATCAGTGACCGGGACAGGGTGAACACCATATATTTT
CAISDRDRVNTIYF
>TRBJ1-4|TRBV2|few|-
TGTGCCAGCAGGGCCACGGAGTGGTCTAATGAAAAACTGTTTTTT
CASRATEWSNEKLFF
>TRBJ1-2|TRBV19|-|-
TGTGCCAGTAGTATAAACGGTGGCTACACCTTC
CASSINGGYTF
>TRBJ2-1|TRBV10-2|once|-
TGCGCCAGCCGGACTCTCGGAGGTTCCTACAATGAGCAGTTCTTC
CASRTLGGSYNEQFF
>TRBJ2-5|TRBV11-2|-|-
TGTGCCAGCAGCTTAACTGGAGTTGGGGAGACCCAGTACTTC
CASSLTGVGETQYF
>TRBJ2-1|TRBV5-8|-|TRBD1
TGTGCCAGCAGCTCCGGGACAGCGCTCTACAATGAGCAGTTCTTC
CASSSGTALYNEQFF
>TRBJ1-2|TRBV7-2|-|TRBD1
TGTGCCAGCAGCTTACCGGGACAGGGCCATGGCTACACCTTC
CASSLPGQGHGYTF